These 10 T cell receptor beta chains were sequenced from one sample in a study of CD8+CD57+ T cells in acquired aplastic anemia. TCR beta VDJ and CDR3 profiling used genomic DNA as template. TCRdb re-called the reads with MiXCR, one entry per CDR3 protein. The profile covers hundreds of thousands of distinct CDR3 sequences, with around 68% appearing a single time and around 4% taken by the ten largest. The sample comprised sorted CD4+, CD8+, or CD8+CD57+ T cells (not recorded which) from PBMCs. These receptors all come from a human donor in good health, serving as a control.

As concerns this clonotype: The conserved final phenylalanine or tryptophan is absent from the CDR3, which likely points to a read error. The DNA is left out, because the CDR3 cannot be placed on it with certainty; the CDR3 is given as TCRdb lists it. V is TRBV7-8 and J is TRBJ2-7; the D call of TRBD1 is as the table states it, not checked on the DNA. In germline, CDR1 is SGHVS, CDR2 FQNEAQ. From its first to its last residue, the CDR3 has 13 amino acids. The CDR3: CASSLSTGAGAKN.

This clonotype was seen ten or more times. The chain recombines TRBV7-2 with TRBJ2-2, with 8 bases fitting TRBD2. The ends lost 0 bases at V and 1 base at J; junction bases unmatched: 1. The CDR3 covers 16 residues. Germline assignment: CDR1 SGHTA and CDR2 FQGNSA. This chain's CDR3 is CASSLAGGGNTGELFF. The CDR3 DNA reads TGTGCCAGCAGCTTAGCCGGGGGGGGGAACACCGGGGAGCTGTTTTTT.

This clonotype occurred a few times. The chain has TRBV29-1 and TRBJ1-1; no reliable D call. V lost 4 bases and J lost 0, with 6 bases in between. Germline V gene sequence: CDR1 SQVTM, CDR2 ANQGSEA. This CDR3 spans 12 amino acids. Here the CDR3 reads CSVVFLNTEAFF. Written as DNA, the CDR3 is TGCAGCGTTGTATTCCTGAACACTGAAGCTTTCTTT. Full variable domain (remainder filled in from reference TRBV29-1 and TRBJ1-1): SAVISQKPSRDICQRGTSLTIQCQVDSQVTMMFWYRQQPGQSLTLIATANQGSEATYESGFVIDKFPISRPNLTFSTLTVSNMSPEDSSIYLCSVVFLNTEAFFGQGTRLTVV.

This clonotype has at least ten counts. V usage is TRBV12-3 or TRBV12-4 and J usage is TRBJ1-5; TRBD1 is a possible D gene (6 bases). V lost 5 bases, J lost 5 bases, and 13 bases lay in between. The CDR3 totals 14 residues. CDR3: CASSTSGGHQPQHF. The CDR3 DNA follows: TGTGCCAGCAGTACCTCTGGGGGGCATCAGCCCCAGCATTTT.

CDR3 coding DNA: TGTGCCAGCAGCAGCAAGACAGGGGGCTTGAACACTGAAGCTTTCTTT. As protein: CASSSKTGGLNTEAFF. The chain has TRBV6-6 and TRBJ1-1, with 10 bases fitting TRBD1. This CDR3 contains 16 residues. V dropped 6 bases and J dropped 0; count of bases not matched to a gene: 7. Germline V lookup: CDR1 MNHNY, CDR2 SVGAGI (reference sequence).

As regards this clonotype: The junction departs from germline at one end; a sequencing error may be responsible. The chain is built from TRBV12-3 or TRBV12-4 and TRBJ1-2; D is unclear. The CDR3 is 16 amino acids. The CDR3 loop reads CASSLAYSDGSYGYTF. The CDR3 DNA is TGTGCCAGCAGCTTAGCCTACTCGGACGGTTCTTATGGCTACACCTTC.

The chain joins TRBV6-1 to TRBJ1-2; D is uncertain. There are 12 residues in the CDR3. Germline V gene data show CDR1 as MNHNS and CDR2 as SASEGT. Trimming took 7 bases from V and 4 from J, leaving 10 bases between them. The CDR3 is CASIEKTYGYTF. The DNA of the CDR3 is TGTGCCAGCATCGAAAAGACCTATGGCTACACCTTC.

This clonotype was counted a single time. Germline is not matched at one junction end, which may reflect a read error. The chain couples TRBV7-2 to TRBJ2-7; D not certain. Germline V gene lookup returns CDR1 SGHTA and CDR2 FQGNSA. The CDR3 sequence is 13 residues long. For the CDR3, the DNA is TGTGCCAGCAGCTTAGTTTACAGTTCCGAGGAGTACTTC. Residues: CASSLVYSSEEYF.

This clonotype was observed a few times. This could be a read error, since a much larger clone is one nucleotide away. V usage is TRBV5-1 and J usage is TRBJ2-1; 7 bases map to TRBD2. Germline V gene sequence: CDR1 SGHRS, CDR2 YFSETQ. J was trimmed by 2 bases and V by 4 bases; bases with no gene match: 12. CDR3 size: 17 residues. The CDR3 protein is CASSATRRAGPYNEQFF. The CDR3 DNA is TGCGCCAGCAGCGCCACCCGGCGAGCGGGGCCCTACAATGAGCAGTTCTTC.

In this sample, this clonotype turned up a few times. This clone may be a read error of a much larger clone one base away. The chain has TRBV7-8 and TRBJ2-3; D may be TRBD2 (6 bases). This CDR3 comprises 15 residues. Germline V gene sequence: CDR1 SGHVS, CDR2 FQNEAQ. This CDR3 is CASRLDQRTTYTQYF. In DNA, the CDR3 is TGTGCCAGCCGCTTAGACCAAAGGACTACCTACACGCAGTATTTT.